This T cell receptor (beta chain) was identified in a study of neurological immune-mediated disorders (dated by TCRdb to between 2017 and 2020). For the study in its entirety: Using UMI-based sequencing, the study compared peripheral blood TCR-beta repertoires from patients with HTLV-I-associated myelopathy (HAM/TSP), patients with multiple sclerosis, and healthy controls. The cohort was made up of 68 subjects, consisting of 15 or so HAM/TSP patients, roughly 35 multiple sclerosis patients and 20 healthy controls. Longitudinal samples, technical triplicates and paired sorted CD4+ and CD8+ T-cell subsets, alongside PBMC samples, were included among the roughly 98 TCR-beta libraries. What the study reported, not specific to this receptor: TCR clonal expansion was highest in HAM/TSP patients and lowest in MS patients, with MS patients falling below even healthy controls. No identical CDR3 amino acid sequences were found to be shared among expanded clones across subjects, suggesting that TCR-beta repertoires were private in all groups.

cDNA synthesis used template-switch 5'RACE with a primer carrying a 10-nucleotide random unique molecular identifier tagging each TCR transcript. Every sequencing run yielded over 190 million TCR-beta sequences covering 15-18 subjects. The RNeasy kit was used to extract total RNA. The KAPA Real-time Library Amplification kit was used to amplify TCR-beta VDJ regions with primers for the TCR constant region and the 5'RACE anchor. A first PCR added sample indexes and Illumina adaptors, and a second PCR then raised library yield. After Ampure bead purification, the roughly 650 bp TCR product was size-selected on a 2% E-gel SizeSelection system. Before pooling, library quality was checked on a Bioanalyzer, concentration was measured with Qubit, and libraries were quantified with the Kapa Library Quantification kit. Libraries were sequenced paired-end 2 x 150 bp on an Illumina HiSeq 2500. To increase sequence diversity, about 23-32% phiX was spiked into each library pool. Regarding the original processing steps: The quality-filtered reads were processed with the UMI-based MiGEC pipeline, whose error correction step removed more than 80% of the raw TCR sequences. IMGT germline references were used for alignment of VDJ genes, and clonotypes were defined by a unique CDR3 amino acid sequence together with V-J genes. Clonal expansion, Shannon diversity, and CDR3 relatedness (CalcPairwiseDistances, ClusterSamples) were evaluated with VDJtools, and phylogenetic trees were built with CLCbio workbench. Using coefficient-of-variation modelling across technical triplicates, the study counted a clone as expanded if it had at least 8 unique UMIs. TCRdb took the public reads, trimmed them with fastp at Q25, ran MiXCR for clone calling and kept in-frame beta chains. CDR3 protein sequences are deduplicated, and each keeps its most common genes and DNA. These V and J calls derive from TCRdb rather than the authors' analysis. Across this sample there are approximately 50,000 distinct CDR3 sequences, with 10% seen only once. The top ten clones comprise approximately 5% of the sample.

Libraries from unsorted PBMCs were made from 2 million PBMCs kept in RNAlater at -80 degrees C until RNA extraction. Peripheral blood was subjected to Ficoll-Hypaque density gradient centrifugation to isolate PBMCs, which were then cryopreserved in liquid nitrogen. Many counts were recorded for this clonotype. The antigen this receptor binds is unknown. No base quality values were provided; no much bigger clone lies one nucleotide off. The clonotype originates from a man between 70 and 80 years old with HTLV-1-associated myelopathy (HAM/TSP). Sequences were obtained from PBMCs.

Here the CDR3 is given as CASGIRGIFTGELFF. The base sequence is TGTGCCAGTGGAATCAGGGGAATATTCACCGGGGAGCTGTTTTTT. The chain is assembled from TRBV19 and TRBJ2-2, and TRBD1 may be the D gene, going by 6 matching bases. A distance of 17 bases separates the germline ends of V and J, which lose 8 bases and 4 bases respectively. Including the terminal cysteine and phenylalanine, the CDR3 comprises 15 residues. Here the CDR3 DNA is all that survives: 45 bases in frame from base 1. Sequences LNHDA (CDR1) and SQIVND (CDR2) are obtained from the germline V gene (reference sequence). Extended through the reference TRBV19 and TRBJ2-2 proteins, this CDR3 yields the full variable domain: DGGITQSPKYLFRKEGQNVTLSCEQNLNHDAMYWYRQDPGQGLRLIYYSQIVNDFQKGDIAEGYSVSREKKESFPLTVTSAQKNPTAFYLCASGIRGIFTGELFFGEGSRLTVL.